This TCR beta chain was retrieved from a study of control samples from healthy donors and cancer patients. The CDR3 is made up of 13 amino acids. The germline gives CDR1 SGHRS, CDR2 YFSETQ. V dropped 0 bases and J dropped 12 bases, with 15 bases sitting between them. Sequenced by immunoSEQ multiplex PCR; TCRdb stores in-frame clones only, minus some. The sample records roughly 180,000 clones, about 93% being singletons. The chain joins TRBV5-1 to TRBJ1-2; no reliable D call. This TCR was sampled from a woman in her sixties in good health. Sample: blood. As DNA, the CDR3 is TGCGCCAGCAGCTTGGCACTTCCAGCGGAAAACACCTTC. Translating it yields CASSLALPAENTF.